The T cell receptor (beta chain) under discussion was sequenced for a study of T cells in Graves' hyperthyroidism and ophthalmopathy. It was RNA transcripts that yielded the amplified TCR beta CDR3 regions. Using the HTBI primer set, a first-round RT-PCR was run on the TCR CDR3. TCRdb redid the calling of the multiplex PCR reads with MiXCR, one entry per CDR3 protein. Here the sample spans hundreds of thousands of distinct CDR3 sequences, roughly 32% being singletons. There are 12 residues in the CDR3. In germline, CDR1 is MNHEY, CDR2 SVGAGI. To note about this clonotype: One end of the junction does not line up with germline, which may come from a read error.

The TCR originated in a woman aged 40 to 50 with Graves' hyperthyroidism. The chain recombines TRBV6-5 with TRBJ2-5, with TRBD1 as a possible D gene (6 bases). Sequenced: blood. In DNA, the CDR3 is TGTGCCAGCAGTTTCCCGACAGGCCTTCCATGCTTC. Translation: CASSFPTGLPCF.